This TCR beta chain was recorded in a study of CD8 T cells in Susac syndrome. Roughly 0.45 to 1 ug RNA was reverse transcribed with random hexamers. The CDR3 of TCR beta was amplified by immunoSEQ multiplex PCR across 54 Vbeta and 13 Jbeta. MiXCR, run by TCRdb on the immunoSEQ multiplex PCR reads, gives a single entry per CDR3 protein. In the table there are 250,000 to 300,000 distinct CDR3 sequences, about 88% of which are singletons. The CDR3 runs 12 residues. Per germline, CDR1 LNHDA and CDR2 SQIVND (reference sequence). Trimming took 3 bases from V and 5 from J, leaving 8 bases between them. Sequencing of TCR beta, carried out with a high-throughput approach, was applied to CD8+ and CD4+ T cells from the blood.

This clonotype originated in a human donor with multiple sclerosis. Source material: CD8+ T cells from PBMCs. The V call is TRBV19, the J call TRBJ2-7; no clear D gene. The DNA for the CDR3 is TGTGCCAGTAGTATCGGGCAAAACGAGCAGTACTTC. Protein sequence: CASSIGQNEQYF.